The 18 T cell receptor beta chains presented below share a single source sample, sequenced in a study of blood T cells in healthy people across ages. Primed by a sample-barcoded 5' primer and a J-beta primer mix, a second PCR proceeded for roughly 6 to 12 cycles. Each CDR3 protein gets one entry after TCRdb re-called the 5' RACE reads with MiXCR. This table has 600,000 to 1,000,000 distinct CDR3 sequences, about 25% appearing once. This same sample was also taken into another study, of T cells of mothers and their children.

The sample was blood. Receptors originate from a boy aged 5-17 years in good health.

V usage is TRBV5-1 and J usage is TRBJ2-5; TRBD1 matches 11 bases. The J call is uncertain, as TRBJ2-1 better fits the DNA end. Germline V CDR1 and CDR2: SGHRS, YFSETQ. The CDR3 sequence is 15 residues long. The CDR3 here is CASTVGQGAVDEQFF. Here the CDR3 DNA reads TGCGCCAGCACCGTCGGACAGGGGGCAGTGGATGAGCAGTTCTTC.

V and J are TRBV4-1 and TRBJ2-5, with D possibly matching TRBD1 (7 bases). The germline V and J ends were trimmed by 0 bases and 8 bases, with 16 bases remaining between them. Germline loops: CDR1 MGHRA, CDR2 YSYEKL. This CDR3 has 15 residues. As DNA, the CDR3 is TGCGCCAGCAGCCAAGAGGGCCAGGGGGGCGGTACCCAGTACTTC. Encoded protein: CASSQEGQGGGTQYF.

In its sample, this clonotype was seen a few times. This chain uses TRBV7-9 with TRBJ2-5; TRBD2 matches 14 bases. Judging by the DNA end, TRBJ2-1 fits better; the J call may be wrong. This CDR3 is 16 amino acids long. Germline CDR1 SEHNR, CDR2 FQNEAQ (reference sequence). The CDR3 DNA reads as TGTGCCAGCAGCCGCACCGGGACTAGCGGGAGTAGTGAGCAGTTCTTC. Its protein product is CASSRTGTSGSSEQFF.

There are a few counts of this clonotype. V is TRBV7-3 and J is TRBJ2-3, with D unclear. Trimming removed 2 bases from V and 4 bases from J, with 10 bases in between. CDR3 length: 14 residues. CDR1 SGHTA and CDR2 FQGTGA come from the germline V gene. The CDR3 sequence: CASSLLRSPDTQYF. The CDR3 nucleotides read TGTGCCAGCAGCTTACTGCGCTCTCCAGATACGCAGTATTTT.

There are a few counts of this clonotype. The chain is built from TRBV20-1 and TRBJ1-2, with 7 bases matching TRBD1. CDR1 and CDR2 (germline): DFQATT, SNEGSKA (reference sequence). This CDR3 contains 18 residues. The junction had 19 bases not matched to a gene; V was cut back by 6 bases and J by 0 bases. The DNA of the CDR3 is TGCAGTGCCTTCCGTACAGCGGGACAGAGGACCTCTAACTATGGCTACACCTTC. As protein: CSAFRTAGQRTSNYGYTF.

The V gene is TRBV4-3, the J gene TRBJ1-2; a weak D match, TRBD1 (5 bases). Per germline, CDR1 LGHNA and CDR2 YSLEER. With 0 bases removed from V and 0 bases from J, the gap between germline ends came to 8 bases. The CDR3 length is 15 residues. This chain's CDR3 is CASSQDDSTNYGYTF. The CDR3 DNA reads TGCGCCAGCAGCCAAGATGACAGTACTAACTATGGCTACACCTTC.

V gene TRBV3-1 combines with J gene TRBJ2-7; unclear D gene. The end of the DNA fits TRBJ2-5 better, so the J call may be wrong. This CDR3 has 14 residues. Germline V gene sequence: CDR1 LGHDT, CDR2 YNNKEL (reference sequence). CDR3 loop: CASSQGGCQETQYF. CDR3 nucleotide sequence: TGTGCCAGCAGCCAGGGTGGCTGTCAAGAGACCCAGTACTTC.

J is TRBJ2-2 and V is TRBV19, with a weak D call TRBD1 (6 bases). Trimming removed 7 bases from V and 5 bases from J, with 14 bases in between. Germline CDR1 is LNHDA and CDR2 is SQIVND (reference sequence). The CDR3 runs 14 residues. The CDR3 DNA follows: TGTGCCAGTATTAGTCCAGGGGAGACCGGGGAGCTGTTTTTT. Translation gives CASISPGETGELFF.

This clonotype was recorded a few times. V gene TRBV28 combines with J gene TRBJ2-2, with 9 bases matching TRBD1. V shed 5 bases, J shed 6 bases, and the junction held 7 bases outside the gene matches. Germline V gives CDR1 MDHEN, CDR2 SYDVKM. The CDR3 sequence is 15 residues long. CDR3: CASSIQGAWAGELFF. The CDR3 nucleotides read TGTGCCAGCAGTATACAGGGGGCGTGGGCCGGGGAGCTGTTTTTT.

DNA for the CDR3: TGTGCCAGCAGCTTAGACCAGACCTCTGGGGCCAACGTCCTGACTTTC. This translates into CASSLDQTSGANVLTF. The rearrangement joins TRBV7-9 to TRBJ2-6; D is unclear. The CDR3 is 16 amino acids. Trimming pared 1 base from V and 0 bases from J, leaving 7 bases between. The germline V gene encodes CDR1 SEHNR and CDR2 FQNEAQ (reference sequence).

This clonotype was seen a handful of times. The CDR3 DNA is TGCAGCGTTATGGTCCCAAACACTGAAGCTTTCTTT. It encodes CSVMVPNTEAFF. V is TRBV29-1 and J is TRBJ1-1; no definite D call. Germline values: CDR1 SQVTM, CDR2 ANQGSEA. CDR3 size: 12 residues. The V end was cut by 5 bases, the J end by 2 bases, with 9 bases between.

This clonotype was picked up one time. This chain uses TRBV7-2 with TRBJ1-3; D gene ambiguous. V was clipped by 4 bases and J by 4 bases, with 14 bases between them. The length of the CDR3 is 15 residues. Germline V gives CDR1 SGHTA, CDR2 FQGNSA. The CDR3 region is CASSSVGGPGNTIYF. Here the CDR3 DNA reads TGTGCCAGCAGCTCCGTCGGTGGTCCAGGAAACACCATATATTTT.

The chain carries TRBV7-2 and TRBJ2-5, with no clear D. The germline V gene encodes CDR1 SGHTA and CDR2 FQGNSA. V was cut by 7 bases and J by 2 bases, with 5 bases left in between. This CDR3 is built from 11 residues. CDR3 amino acids: CASKGQETQYF. In DNA, the CDR3 is TGTGCCAGCAAGGGACAAGAGACCCAGTACTTC. Using reference TRBV7-2 and TRBJ2-5 for the parts outside the CDR3, the full variable domain is GAGVSQSPSNKVTEKGKDVELRCDPISGHTALYWYRQSLGQGLEFLIYFQGNSAPDKSGLPSDRFSAERTGGSVSTLTIQRTQQEDSAVYLCASKGQETQYFGPGTRLLVL.

V gene TRBV29-1 combines with J gene TRBJ2-5, with D possibly being TRBD2 (5 bases). CDR1 is SQVTM and CDR2 is ANQGSEA in the germline V gene. The V gene lost 7 bases and the J gene lost 5 bases, with 11 bases spanning the gap. There are 11 residues in the CDR3. Here the CDR3 reads CSGTERETQYF. The CDR3, as DNA: TGCAGCGGGACTGAGAGGGAGACCCAGTACTTC.

This clonotype occurred many times. The CDR3 nucleotides read TGTGCCAGCAGCGGACGGTTGGGTGAAAAACTGTTTTTT. Protein product: CASSGRLGEKLFF. The rearrangement links TRBV2 to TRBJ1-4; D is undetermined. Trimming shortened V by 6 bases and J by 7 bases, and 12 bases separated the two germline ends. Per germline, CDR1 SNHLY and CDR2 FYNNEI. The CDR3 consists of 13 residues.

In DNA, the CDR3 is TGTGCCAGCAGCTTGGGACTAGCGATAAACAATGAGCAGTTCTTC. Amino acids: CASSLGLAINNEQFF. This chain links TRBV7-9 with TRBJ2-1, with 10 bases aligning to TRBD2. Trimming removed 3 bases from V and 5 bases from J; junction bases left unmatched: 4. The CDR3 spans 15 residues. CDR1 is SEHNR, CDR2 FQNEAQ, per germline (reference sequence).

The chain carries TRBV20-1 and TRBJ2-7; D may be TRBD1 (6 bases). With 2 bases removed from V and 6 bases from J, the gap between germline ends came to 8 bases. CDR3 length: 11 amino acids. CDR1 and CDR2 (germline): DFQATT, SNEGSKA (reference sequence). The CDR3 DNA is TGCAGTGCTAGACTAGGGGGCGAGCAGTACTTC. Residues: CSARLGGEQYF.

Remarks on this clonotype: Being one base from a much bigger clone, this may be a read error. The chain is built from TRBV29-1 and TRBJ2-1, with 9 bases fitting TRBD1. Trimming cost V 3 bases and J 10 bases; bases outside gene matches: 10. This CDR3 has 14 amino acids. Germline V gene lookup returns CDR1 SQVTM and CDR2 ANQGSEA. The CDR3 loop reads CSVDPGTGSSEQFF. Written as DNA, the CDR3 is TGCAGCGTTGATCCCGGGACAGGGTCATCCGAGCAGTTCTTC.